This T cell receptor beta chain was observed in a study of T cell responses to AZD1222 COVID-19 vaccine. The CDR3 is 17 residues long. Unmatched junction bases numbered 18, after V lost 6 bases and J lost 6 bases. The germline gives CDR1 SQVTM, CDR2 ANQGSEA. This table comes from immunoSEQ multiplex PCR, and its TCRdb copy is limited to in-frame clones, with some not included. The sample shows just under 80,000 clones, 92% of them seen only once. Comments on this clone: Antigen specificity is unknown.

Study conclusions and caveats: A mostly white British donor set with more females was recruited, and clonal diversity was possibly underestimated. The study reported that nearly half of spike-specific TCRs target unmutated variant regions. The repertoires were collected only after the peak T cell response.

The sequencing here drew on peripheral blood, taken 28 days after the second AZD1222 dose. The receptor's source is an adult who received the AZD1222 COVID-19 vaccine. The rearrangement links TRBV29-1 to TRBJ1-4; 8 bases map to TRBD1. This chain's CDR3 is CSVSNRGGRGMDEKLFF. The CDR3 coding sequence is TGCAGCGTATCAAACAGGGGGGGACGGGGTATGGATGAAAAACTGTTTTTT.